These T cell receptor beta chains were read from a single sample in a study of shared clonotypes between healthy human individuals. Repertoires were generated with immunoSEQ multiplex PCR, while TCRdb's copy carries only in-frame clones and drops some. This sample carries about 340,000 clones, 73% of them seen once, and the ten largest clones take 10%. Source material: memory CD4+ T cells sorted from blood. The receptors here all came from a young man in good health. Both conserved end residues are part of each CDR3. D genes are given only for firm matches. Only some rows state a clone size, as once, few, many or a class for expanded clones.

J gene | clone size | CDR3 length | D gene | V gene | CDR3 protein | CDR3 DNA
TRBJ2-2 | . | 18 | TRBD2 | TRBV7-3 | CASSVRPSGPPNTGELFF | TGTGCCAGCAGCGTAAGGCCTAGCGGACCCCCGAACACCGGGGAGCTGTTTTTT
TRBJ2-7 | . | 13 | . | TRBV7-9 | CASSLALGYEQYF | TGTGCCAGCAGCTTAGCGCTAGGCTACGAGCAGTACTTC
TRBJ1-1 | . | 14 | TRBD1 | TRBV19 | CASGSDRVDTEAFF | TGTGCCAGTGGGTCGGACAGGGTGGACACTGAAGCTTTCTTT
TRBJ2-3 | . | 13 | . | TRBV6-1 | CASGLRDADTQYF | TGTGCCAGCGGTTTGCGGGACGCAGATACGCAGTATTTT
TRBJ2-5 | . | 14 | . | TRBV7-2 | CASSLVPGQETQYF | TGTGCCAGCAGCTTAGTCCCTGGGCAAGAGACCCAGTACTTC
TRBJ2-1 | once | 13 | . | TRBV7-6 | CASSVQGYNEQFF | TGTGCCAGCAGCGTACAGGGTTACAATGAGCAGTTCTTC
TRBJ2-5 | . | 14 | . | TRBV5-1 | CASSFLPLQETQYF | TGCGCCAGCAGCTTTCTTCCCCTCCAAGAGACCCAGTACTTC
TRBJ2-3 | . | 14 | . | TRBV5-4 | CASSLGARADTQYF | TGTGCCAGCAGCTTGGGTGCGCGAGCGGATACGCAGTATTTT
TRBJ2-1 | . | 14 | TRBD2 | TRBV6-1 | CASHLAGGYNEQFF | TGTGCCAGCCATCTAGCGGGAGGCTACAATGAGCAGTTCTTC
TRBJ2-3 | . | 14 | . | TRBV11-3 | CASSLSLYTDTQYF | TGTGCCAGCAGCTTAAGTCTTTACACAGATACGCAGTATTTT
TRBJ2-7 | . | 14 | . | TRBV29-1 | CSVRGRDNPYEQYF | TGCAGCGTTCGAGGCAGGGACAATCCCTACGAGCAGTACTTC
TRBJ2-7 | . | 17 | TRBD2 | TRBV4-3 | CASSQDVGGSLLYEQYF | TGCGCCAGCAGCCAAGATGTTGGCGGGAGTTTGCTCTACGAGCAGTACTTC
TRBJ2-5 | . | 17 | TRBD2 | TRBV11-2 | CASSWTSLVNWQETQYF | TGTGCCAGCAGCTGGACTAGCCTGGTGAATTGGCAAGAGACCCAGTACTTC
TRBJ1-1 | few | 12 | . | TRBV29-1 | CSVKDMNTEAFF | TGCAGCGTTAAAGACATGAACACTGAAGCTTTCTTT
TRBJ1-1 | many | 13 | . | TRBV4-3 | CASSQDRNTEAFF | TGCGCCAGCAGCCAAGACAGAAACACTGAAGCTTTCTTT
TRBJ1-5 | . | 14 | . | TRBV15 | CATSSGTPNQPQHF | TGTGCCACCAGCTCCGGGACTCCCAATCAGCCCCAGCATTTT
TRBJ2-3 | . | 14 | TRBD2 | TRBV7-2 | CASSLEGRGDTQYF | TGTGCCAGCAGCTTAGAAGGGCGGGGGGATACGCAGTATTTT
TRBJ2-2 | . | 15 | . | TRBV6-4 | CASSEQLDDTGELFF | TGTGCCAGCAGTGAACAGCTCGATGACACCGGGGAGCTGTTTTTT
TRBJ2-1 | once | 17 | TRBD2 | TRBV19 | CASSMLRTSGIYNEQFF | TGTGCCAGTAGTATGCTGAGGACTAGCGGAATCTACAATGAGCAGTTCTTC
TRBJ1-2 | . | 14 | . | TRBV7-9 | CASSPGGQTYGYTF | TGTGCCAGCAGCCCCGGGGGGCAGACCTATGGCTACACCTTC
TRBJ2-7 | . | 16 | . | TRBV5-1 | CASSWGAGDLTYEQYF | TGCGCCAGCAGCTGGGGAGCAGGGGATCTTACCTACGAGCAGTACTTC
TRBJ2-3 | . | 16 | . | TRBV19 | CASKKDFGRWTDTQYF | TGTGCCAGCAAAAAGGACTTCGGGAGATGGACAGATACGCAGTATTTT
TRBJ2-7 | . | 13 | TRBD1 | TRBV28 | CAMGDRLKNEQYF | TGTGCCATGGGGGACAGGCTAAAGAACGAGCAGTACTTC
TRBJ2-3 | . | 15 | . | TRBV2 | CASSEQTTSTDTQYF | TGTGCCAGCAGTGAACAGACGACTAGCACAGATACGCAGTATTTT
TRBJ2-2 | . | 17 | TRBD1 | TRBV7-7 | CASSLAGTGRNTGELFF | TGTGCCAGCAGCTTAGCGGGGACAGGCCGAAACACCGGGGAGCTGTTTTTT
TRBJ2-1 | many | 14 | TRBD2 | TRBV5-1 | CASKEASGSDEQFF | TGCGCCAGCAAGGAGGCTAGCGGGAGCGATGAGCAGTTCTTC
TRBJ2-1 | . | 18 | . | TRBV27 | CASSFGLEGRRAYNEQFF | TGTGCCAGCAGTTTTGGACTGGAGGGGCGGAGAGCCTACAATGAGCAGTTCTTC
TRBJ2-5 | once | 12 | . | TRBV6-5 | CASGGYQETQYF | TGTGCCAGCGGAGGGTACCAAGAGACCCAGTACTTC
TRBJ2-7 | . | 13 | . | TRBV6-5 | CASMGISYYEQYF | TGTGCCAGCATGGGCATATCGTACTACGAGCAGTACTTC
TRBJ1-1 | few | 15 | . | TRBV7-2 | CASSLYGTQNTEAFF | TGTGCCAGCAGCTTATACGGGACACAGAACACTGAAGCTTTCTTT
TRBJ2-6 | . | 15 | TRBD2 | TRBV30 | CAWSRLATGANVLTF | TGTGCCTGGAGTCGACTAGCTACTGGGGCCAACGTCCTGACTTTC
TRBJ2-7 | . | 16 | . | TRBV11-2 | CASSPRPRGKTYEQYF | TGTGCCAGCAGCCCGAGGCCTCGGGGGAAAACCTACGAGCAGTACTTC
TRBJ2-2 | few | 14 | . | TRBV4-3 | CASSQGLNTGELFF | TGCGCCAGCAGCCAGGGACTGAACACCGGGGAGCTGTTTTTT
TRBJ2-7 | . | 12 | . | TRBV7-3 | CASSLTGGEQYF | TGTGCCAGCAGCTTAACAGGGGGCGAGCAGTACTTC
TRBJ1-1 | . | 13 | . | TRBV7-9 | CASSLSGQRDAFF | TGTGCCAGCAGCTTAAGTGGACAGCGGGACGCTTTCTTT